This T cell receptor beta chain stems from a study of Graves' ophthalmopathy and Graves' hyperthyroidism. Many counts were recorded for this clonotype. Its antigen is not identified. Among the exclusions were patients with other autoimmune diseases, uncontrolled infections, pregnancy or lactation. Each diagnosis was determined on the basis of clinical symptoms, serum thyroxine, TRAb, thyroid ultrasound and orbital computed tomography. Amplification targeted the TCR beta CDR3 regions, with RNA transcripts as the source material. The authors performed first-round RT-PCR with HTBI primers and then a second-round multiplex PCR. TCRdb re-called the multiplex PCR reads with MiXCR, one entry per CDR3 protein. The table lists around 1,200,000 distinct CDR3 sequences, less than 45% of them singletons, with 11% in the top ten. Findings and limits, study-wide: Predictions made by the model for ophthalmopathy progression reached approximately 71% sensitivity and around 72% specificity.

Germline V gene sequence: CDR1 KGHDR, CDR2 SFDVKD. V lost 3 bases to trimming and J lost 2 bases, with 10 bases between them. This CDR3 is 14 amino acids long. The sequence was collected from an adult man with Graves' hyperthyroidism. The sample was peripheral blood or thyroid tissue (not recorded which). J is TRBJ2-7 and V is TRBV24-1, with no clear D. The CDR3 nucleotides read TGTGCCACCAGTGATGGTATGGGGACCTACGAGCAGTACTTC. It yields the protein CATSDGMGTYEQYF.